The 27 T cell receptor beta chains given below trace back to one sample, sequenced in a study of T-cell memory formation after mild COVID-19. Each CDR3 protein is one row after TCRdb ran MiXCR on the 5' RACE reads. The sample shows roughly 200,000 distinct CDR3 sequences, more than 8% of them seen only once. The sequenced material came from PBMCs or a T cell subset sorted from them (not recorded which). These receptors were taken from a man between 18 and 35 years old who had mild COVID-19 (a few samples of this study predate the infection). Cell type and time point are not known.

This clonotype was seen many times. The chain joins TRBV20-1 to TRBJ1-2, with D possibly TRBD1 on 6 matching bases. Trimming removed 0 bases at V and 3 bases at J, with 11 bases between. The germline V gene encodes CDR1 DFQATT and CDR2 SNEGSKA (reference sequence). CDR3 length: 14 amino acids. Here the CDR3 DNA reads TGCAGTGCTAGAGATCCGAACAGGGACTATGGCTACACCTTC. The encoded protein is CSARDPNRDYGYTF.

In its sample, this clonotype was seen a few times. This chain links TRBV7-2 with TRBJ2-2; D unclear. CDR1 is SGHTA and CDR2 is FQGNSA in the germline V gene. The CDR3 runs 14 residues. V dropped 1 base and J dropped 4 bases, with 7 bases sitting between them. CDR3 sequence reads: CASSLVAFTGELFF. The CDR3 DNA sequence: TGTGCCAGCAGCTTAGTGGCATTCACCGGGGAGCTGTTTTTT.

A few counts support this clonotype. The V call is TRBV3-1, the J call TRBJ1-5; a possible D gene is TRBD1 (5 bases). CDR3 length: 17 residues. Germline V gives CDR1 LGHDT, CDR2 YNNKEL (reference sequence). Trimming left V 1 base short and J 2 bases short, with 15 bases between. The CDR3, as DNA: TGTGCCAGCAGCCAAGCGTCCCAGGGCTTACGCAATCAGCCCCAGCATTTT. Translation gives CASSQASQGLRNQPQHF.

The gene calls are TRBV12-5 and TRBJ1-1; D perhaps matches TRBD1 (5 bases). The CDR3 has 15 amino acids. From germline, CDR1 is LGHNT and CDR2 FRNRAP. The V and J ends lost 7 bases and 6 bases respectively, with 21 bases between them. The chain's CDR3 is CASAVVVGGIPEAFF. DNA for the CDR3: TGTGCTAGTGCGGTCGTCGTGGGGGGGATACCTGAAGCTTTCTTT.

V is TRBV4-3 and J is TRBJ2-2, with D hard to call. There are 15 residues in the CDR3. Germline CDR1 is LGHNA and CDR2 is YSLEER. The V end was cut by 1 base, the J end by 7 bases, with 13 bases between. CDR3 DNA: TGCGCCAGCAGCCAAGCCGCAGCTAGAATCGGGGAGCTGTTTTTT. Its translation: CASSQAAARIGELFF.

As to this clonotype: The junction differs from germline at one of its ends, possibly a read error. V gene TRBV7-7 combines with J gene TRBJ2-5; D unclear. This CDR3 comprises 16 residues. CDR1 is SSHAT and CDR2 is FNYEAQ in the germline V gene (reference sequence). This CDR3 reads CASSPTGSFPGETQYF. The CDR3 region has the DNA TGTGCTAGCAGCCCAACGGGCAGCTTCCCCGGGGAGACCCAGTACTTC.

This chain connects TRBV5-4 to TRBJ2-5; D might be TRBD2 (5 bases). The CDR3 is 14 residues long. Trimming removed 0 bases from V and 5 bases from J, with 11 bases in between. The germline V gene has CDR1 SGHNT and CDR2 YYREEE (reference sequence). This CDR3 reads CASSLGAEKETQYF. Here the CDR3 DNA reads TGTGCCAGCAGCTTGGGAGCGGAAAAGGAGACCCAGTACTTC.

V and J are TRBV24-1 and TRBJ2-3, with D possibly matching TRBD1 (6 bases). The CDR3 consists of 14 residues. Trimming removed 4 bases at V and 1 base at J, with 8 bases between. Looked up from germline, CDR1 is KGHDR and CDR2 is SFDVKD. The CDR3 nucleotides are TGTGCCACCAGTGACCGGACAGGCACAGATACGCAGTATTTT. This gives the protein CATSDRTGTDTQYF.

V and J are TRBV7-6 and TRBJ1-6; D may be TRBD1 (5 bases). The CDR3 has 15 amino acids. Germline CDR1 SGHVS, CDR2 FNYEAQ. V dropped 2 bases and J dropped 9 bases, with 14 bases sitting between them. CDR3 protein: CASSLLYGASSPLHF. The CDR3, as DNA: TGTGCCAGCAGCTTACTTTACGGGGCGTCTTCACCCCTCCACTTT.

The chain has TRBV20-1 and TRBJ1-1, with 10 bases that match TRBD1. Per the germline V gene, CDR1 is DFQATT and CDR2 is SNEGSKA (reference sequence). Trimming at V came to 0 bases and at J to 11 bases, leaving 3 bases not matched to a gene. The CDR3 covers 12 residues. As DNA, the CDR3 is TGCAGTGCTAGAGATCGGGGACAGGGGGCTTTCTTT. Encoded protein: CSARDRGQGAFF.

This clonotype turned up a few times. The rearrangement links TRBV4-2 to TRBJ2-5, with 9 bases aligning to TRBD1. The trim removed 4 bases at V and 3 bases at J, leaving 9 bases unmatched. The CDR3 has 16 residues. Germline lookup yields CDR1 LGHNA and CDR2 YNFKEQ. The CDR3 here is CASSPGEQGAKETQYF. The CDR3 DNA follows: TGTGCCAGCAGCCCCGGGGAACAGGGGGCGAAAGAGACCCAGTACTTC.

This clonotype has a handful of counts. The chain combines TRBV12-3 or TRBV12-4 with TRBJ2-7; D may be TRBD1 (6 bases). Trimming stripped 3 bases from V and 3 bases from J, with 12 bases between. The CDR3 length is 14 residues. The CDR3 coding sequence is TGTGCCAGCAGTTTTTCACAGGACAGCTACGAGCAGTACTTC. It codes for CASSFSQDSYEQYF.

This sequence joins TRBV11-2 and TRBJ2-2; maybe TRBD1 (6 bases). V lost 8 bases, J lost 0 bases, and 16 bases lay in between. Germline values: CDR1 SGHAT, CDR2 FQNNGV. CDR3 length: 16 residues. Here the CDR3 DNA reads TGTGCCAGCTCCCCTAGCCCAGGGGCGAACACCGGGGAGCTGTTTTTT. Translated, it gives CASSPSPGANTGELFF.

V gene TRBV12-3 or TRBV12-4 combines with J gene TRBJ2-1; D unclear. Trimming removed 3 bases at V and 5 bases at J, with 17 bases between. CDR3 length equals 16 residues. The CDR3 DNA follows: TGTGCCAGCAGTTTTCTGGGCGGAGCTTCTCACAATGAGCAGTTCTTC. Its translation: CASSFLGGASHNEQFF.

This clonotype was counted only a few times. This chain uses TRBV7-3 with TRBJ2-5; TRBD2 might be the D (5 bases). Germline V gene lookup returns CDR1 SGHTA and CDR2 FQGTGA. The CDR3 is 13 amino acids. V lost 5 bases, J lost 5 bases, and 12 bases lay in between. The CDR3 protein is CASSPRSVETQYF. The DNA of the CDR3 is TGTGCCAGCAGCCCCCGTAGCGTTGAGACCCAGTACTTC. The full variable domain, completed using reference TRBV7-3 and TRBJ2-5, is GAGVSQTPSNKVTEKGKYVELRCDPISGHTALYWYRQSLGQGPEFLIYFQGTGAADDSGLPNDRFFAVRPEGSVSTLKIQRTERGDSAVYLCASSPRSVETQYFGPGTRLLVL.

This clonotype was seen at least ten times. As DNA, the CDR3 is TGCGCCAGCAGCTGGCGGGACCTCACAGATACGCAGTATTTT. Protein: CASSWRDLTDTQYF. The chain carries TRBV5-1 and TRBJ2-3, with D perhaps TRBD2 (6 bases). Per germline, CDR1 SGHRS and CDR2 YFSETQ. The CDR3 sequence is 14 residues long. Trimming removed 3 bases from V and 2 bases from J, with 10 bases in between.

This clonotype came up a few times. The CDR3 protein is CASSLGGRASGYTF. As DNA, the CDR3 is TGTGCCAGCAGCCTCGGGGGGAGGGCCTCTGGCTACACCTTC. The chain has TRBV7-8 and TRBJ1-2; weak D call: TRBD1 (5 bases). This CDR3 contains 14 residues. Germline V gene data show CDR1 as SGHVS and CDR2 as FQNEAQ. V gave up 5 bases and J gave up 7 bases, with 17 bases separating them.

This clonotype came up many times. This rearrangement joins TRBV7-8 to TRBJ2-7; TRBD2 matches 9 bases. Germline assignment: CDR1 SGHVS and CDR2 FQNEAQ. J gave up 7 bases and V 6 bases, and 16 bases lay outside the gene matches. This CDR3 is 16 amino acids long. CDR3 residues: CASRGTGGGAFGEQYF. CDR3 DNA sequence: TGTGCCAGCAGAGGGACTGGCGGGGGGGCCTTCGGGGAGCAGTACTTC.

This chain connects TRBV21-1 to TRBJ1-1. TRBV21-1 is a pseudogene segment. The CDR3 runs to 15 residues. CDR3 nucleotide sequence: TGTGCCAGCAGCACAGGGGGTGTAAGGAACACTGAAGCTTTCTTT. Encoded protein: CASSTGGVRNTEAFF.

This clonotype was detected a few times. J is TRBJ1-2 and V is TRBV7-2, with D unresolved. CDR1 is SGHTA and CDR2 is FQGNSA in the germline V gene. Trimming took off 1 base at V and 3 bases at J, with 9 bases between the two ends. CDR3 length equals 14 residues. The CDR3 protein is CASSLGRQDYGYTF. Here the CDR3 DNA reads TGTGCCAGCAGCTTAGGAAGGCAGGACTATGGCTACACCTTC.

Only a few counts were recorded for this clonotype. The chain has TRBV20-1 and TRBJ2-3; D possibly corresponds to TRBD2 (5 bases). Trimming removed 6 bases from V and 3 bases from J, with 19 bases in between. This CDR3 comprises 15 residues. The germline V gene has CDR1 DFQATT and CDR2 SNEGSKA (reference sequence). In DNA, the CDR3 is TGCAGTGCCTCTATCCGAGGGATCGGAACAGATACGCAGTATTTT. Protein product: CSASIRGIGTDTQYF.

This clonotype was found many times. The chain carries TRBV24-1 and TRBJ2-1; 9 bases align to TRBD1. The CDR3 is 14 residues long. The V gene end was trimmed by 2 bases and the J gene end by 7 bases; junction bases not matched to a gene: 2. Germline-derived CDR1 and CDR2 are KGHDR and SFDVKD. In nucleotides, the CDR3 is TGTGCCACCAGTGATTACGGGACAGGGAATGAGCAGTTCTTC. Translated: CATSDYGTGNEQFF.

The chain uses TRBV28 and TRBJ1-5; D is undetermined. V lost 5 bases, J lost 7 bases, and 12 bases lay in between. Germline lookup yields CDR1 MDHEN and CDR2 SYDVKM. CDR3 length equals 13 residues. The CDR3 here is CASSPPTGQPQHF. The CDR3, as DNA: TGTGCCAGCAGTCCCCCTACGGGGCAGCCCCAGCATTTT.

In its sample, this clonotype was seen a few times. The chain joins TRBV7-3 to TRBJ2-2, with D maybe TRBD2 (5 bases). Germline CDR1 SGHTA, CDR2 FQGTGA. The V and J ends lost 5 bases and 3 bases respectively, with 10 bases between them. The CDR3 is 14 residues long. CDR3 region: CASSPTGDTGELFF. CDR3 nucleotides: TGTGCCAGCAGCCCCACCGGGGACACCGGGGAGCTGTTTTTT.

This chain joins TRBV24-1 and TRBJ2-3, with 7 bases fitting TRBD2. Losses at the gene ends were 5 bases for V and 7 bases for J; bases not matched to a gene: 8. Germline lookup yields CDR1 KGHDR and CDR2 SFDVKD. This CDR3 has 14 residues. In DNA form, the CDR3 reads TGTGCCACCAGTGCCCTGGGGGGGGGATATACGCAGTATTTT. Encoded protein: CATSALGGGYTQYF.

This clonotype showed up just a few times. J is TRBJ1-2 and V is TRBV7-9; tentative D call: TRBD1 (5 bases). There are 15 residues in the CDR3. Trimming removed 1 base at V and 5 bases at J, with 14 bases between. Germline loops: CDR1 SEHNR, CDR2 FQNEAQ (reference sequence). CDR3 sequence reads: CASSLGSAGEYGYTF. The CDR3 DNA follows: TGTGCCAGCAGCTTAGGTTCCGCGGGGGAATATGGCTACACCTTC.

This clonotype appeared a few times. The V call is TRBV9, the J call TRBJ2-2; 7 bases map to TRBD2. V gave up 4 bases and J gave up 7 bases; unmatched junction bases: 7. Germline V gene data show CDR1 as SGDLS and CDR2 as YYNGEE. The CDR3 loop spans 14 amino acids. The CDR3 DNA follows: TGTGCCAGCAGCTTCCAGACTAGCCTCGGGGAGCTGTTTTTT. It encodes CASSFQTSLGELFF.